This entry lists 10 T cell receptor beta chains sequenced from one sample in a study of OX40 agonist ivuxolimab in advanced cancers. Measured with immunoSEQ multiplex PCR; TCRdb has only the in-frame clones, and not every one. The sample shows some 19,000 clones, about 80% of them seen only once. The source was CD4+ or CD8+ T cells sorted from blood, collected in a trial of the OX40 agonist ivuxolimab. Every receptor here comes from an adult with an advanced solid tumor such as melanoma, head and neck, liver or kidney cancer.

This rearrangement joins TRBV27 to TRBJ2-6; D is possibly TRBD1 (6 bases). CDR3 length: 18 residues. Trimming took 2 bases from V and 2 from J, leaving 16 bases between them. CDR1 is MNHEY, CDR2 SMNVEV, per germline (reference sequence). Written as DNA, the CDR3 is TGTGCCAGCAGTTTAAAGGGACACAACCTTCCTGGGGCCAACGTCCTGACTTTC. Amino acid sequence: CASSLKGHNLPGANVLTF.

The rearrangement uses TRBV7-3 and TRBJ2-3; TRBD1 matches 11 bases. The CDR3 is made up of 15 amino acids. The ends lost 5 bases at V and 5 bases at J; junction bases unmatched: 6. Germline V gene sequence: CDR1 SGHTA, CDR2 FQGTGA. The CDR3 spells CASSDRTGGQDTQYF. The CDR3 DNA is TGTGCCAGCAGCGACAGGACAGGGGGCCAAGATACGCAGTATTTT.

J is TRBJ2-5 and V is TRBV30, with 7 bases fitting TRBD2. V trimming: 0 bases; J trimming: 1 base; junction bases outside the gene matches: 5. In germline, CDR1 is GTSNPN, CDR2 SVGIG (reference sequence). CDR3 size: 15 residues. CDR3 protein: CAWSVGGSSQETQYF. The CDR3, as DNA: TGTGCCTGGAGTGTAGGCGGGAGTAGCCAAGAGACCCAGTACTTC.

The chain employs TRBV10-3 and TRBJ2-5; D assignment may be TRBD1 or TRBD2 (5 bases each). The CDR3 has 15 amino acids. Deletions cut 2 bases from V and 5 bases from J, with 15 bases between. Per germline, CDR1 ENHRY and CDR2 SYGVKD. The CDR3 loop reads CAISEHNFEGETQYF. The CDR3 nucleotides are TGTGCCATCAGTGAGCACAACTTCGAGGGGGAGACCCAGTACTTC.

The CDR3 loop reads CASSYGEETQYF. As DNA, the CDR3 is TGTGCCAGCAGTTACGGCGAAGAGACCCAGTACTTC. The chain employs TRBV6-6 and TRBJ2-5, with D unclear. Germline V lookup: CDR1 MNHNY, CDR2 SVGAGI (reference sequence). CDR3 length equals 12 residues. V lost 2 bases to trimming and J lost 3 bases, with 4 bases between them.

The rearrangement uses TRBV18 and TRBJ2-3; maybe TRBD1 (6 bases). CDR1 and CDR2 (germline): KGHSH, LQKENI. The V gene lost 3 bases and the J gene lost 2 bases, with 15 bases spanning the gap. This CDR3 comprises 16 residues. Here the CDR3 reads CASSPRITGTTDTQYF. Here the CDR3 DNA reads TGTGCCAGCTCACCTCGAATTACAGGGACCACAGATACGCAGTATTTT.

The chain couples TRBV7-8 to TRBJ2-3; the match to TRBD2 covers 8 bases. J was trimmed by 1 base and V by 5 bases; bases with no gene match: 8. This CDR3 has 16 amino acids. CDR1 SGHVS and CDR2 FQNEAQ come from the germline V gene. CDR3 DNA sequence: TGTGCCAGCAGCCGCCAAGCGGGAGCGGGCACAGATACGCAGTATTTT. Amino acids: CASSRQAGAGTDTQYF. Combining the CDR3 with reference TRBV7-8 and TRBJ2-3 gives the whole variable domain GAGVSQSPRYKVAKRGQDVALRCDPISGHVSLFWYQQALGQGPEFLTYFQNEAQLDKSGLPSDRFFAERPEGSVSTLKIQRTQQEDSAVYLCASSRQAGAGTDTQYFGPGTRLTVL.

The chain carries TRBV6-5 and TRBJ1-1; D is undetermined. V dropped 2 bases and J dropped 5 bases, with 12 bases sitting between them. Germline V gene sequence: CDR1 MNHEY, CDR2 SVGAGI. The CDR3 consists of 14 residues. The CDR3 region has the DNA TGTGCCAGCAGTTACGGGATTGAAATGACTGAAGCTTTCTTT. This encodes CASSYGIEMTEAFF.

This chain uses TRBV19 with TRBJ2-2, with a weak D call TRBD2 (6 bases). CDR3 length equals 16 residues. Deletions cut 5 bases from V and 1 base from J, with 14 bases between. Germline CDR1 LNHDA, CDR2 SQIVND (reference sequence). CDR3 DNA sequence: TGTGCCAGTAGTCCCTGGGGTAGCGGGAACACCGGGGAGCTGTTTTTT. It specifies CASSPWGSGNTGELFF.

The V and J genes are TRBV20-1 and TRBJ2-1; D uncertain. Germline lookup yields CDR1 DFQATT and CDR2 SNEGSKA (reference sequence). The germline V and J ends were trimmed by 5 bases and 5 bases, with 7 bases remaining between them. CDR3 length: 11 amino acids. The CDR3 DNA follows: TGCAGTGCTTCAACGAACAATGAGCAGTTCTTC. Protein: CSASTNNEQFF.